One and the same sample provided the 20 T cell receptor beta chains below, sequenced in a study of CD8 T cells in ankylosing spondylitis. TCRdb fed the 5' RACE reads into MiXCR, producing one record per CDR3 protein. The repertoire holds over 100,000 distinct CDR3 sequences, with approximately 10% as singletons. The specimen sequenced was blood, either unsorted or a sorted T cell fraction (not recorded which). The receptors were sampled from a female donor with ankylosing spondylitis or in good health (not recorded which).

This clonotype was detected many times. The chain combines TRBV5-1 with TRBJ2-7; D not resolved. The CDR3 is made up of 13 amino acids. Germline V lookup: CDR1 SGHRS, CDR2 YFSETQ. The V and J ends lost 0 bases and 4 bases respectively, with 8 bases between them. The chain's CDR3 is CASSLDAPYEQYF. The CDR3 nucleotides read TGCGCCAGCAGCTTGGACGCTCCTTACGAGCAGTACTTC.

The table lists this clonotype with a count of one. This sequence joins TRBV5-1 and TRBJ2-2; unclear D gene. The CDR3 has 15 amino acids. Germline CDR1 reads SGHRS; CDR2 reads YFSETQ. Between the trimmed V and J ends, which lost 9 bases and 3 bases, there was a span of 18 bases. CDR3 coding DNA: TGCGCCACCCAGAGCGACTTCATAGACACCGGGGAGCTGTTTTTT. This codes for CATQSDFIDTGELFF.

This clonotype appeared many times. The chain combines TRBV20-1 with TRBJ2-2; 10 nucleotides line up with TRBD2. Germline V gene data show CDR1 as DFQATT and CDR2 as SNEGSKA (reference sequence). V trimming: 4 bases; J trimming: 7 bases; junction bases outside the gene matches: 9. This CDR3 has 15 amino acids. The CDR3 DNA reads as TGCAGTGCTACGCTTAGCGGGGGGCCGTTCGGGGAGCTGTTTTTT. Translation: CSATLSGGPFGELFF.

This clonotype was counted many times. V gene TRBV2 combines with J gene TRBJ1-4; D might be TRBD1 (6 bases). CDR1 is SNHLY and CDR2 is FYNNEI in the germline V gene. The CDR3 has 16 residues. V was trimmed by 6 bases and J by 5 bases, leaving 19 bases between them. The CDR3 is CASSLNSLGGNEKLFF. CDR3 DNA sequence: TGTGCCAGCAGCCTCAATAGCCTGGGGGGCAATGAAAAACTGTTTTTT.

The chain recombines TRBV2 with TRBJ2-7; maybe TRBD1 (6 bases). This CDR3 spans 13 amino acids. Germline CDR1 reads SNHLY; CDR2 reads FYNNEI. The V end lost 8 bases, the J end lost 0 bases, and 11 bases lay between the germline ends. CDR3 sequence: CASFGTHSYEQYF. In DNA, the CDR3 is TGTGCCAGCTTCGGGACACACTCCTACGAGCAGTACTTC.

This clonotype was seen repeatedly, ten times or more. V gene TRBV12-3 or TRBV12-4 combines with J gene TRBJ1-6, with 8 bases lining up with TRBD1. This CDR3 has 14 amino acids. The J segment lost 10 bases and the V segment lost 6 bases, leaving 8 bases of the junction unmatched. CDR3 in DNA: TGTGCCAGCAGCCGAGGACAGGGAGGATCACCCCTCCACTTT. It translates to CASSRGQGGSPLHF.

This chain uses TRBV6-5 with TRBJ1-3; possible D gene TRBD1, 6 bases. The CDR3 is 15 amino acids. Per the germline V gene, CDR1 is MNHEY and CDR2 is SVGAGI. The ends were cut back, 6 bases at V and 0 bases at J, with 12 bases in the middle. CDR3 sequence: CASSYGGSSGNTIYF. CDR3 DNA: TGTGCCAGCAGCTACGGGGGCAGCTCTGGAAACACCATATATTTT.

This clonotype has ten or more counts. This chain links TRBV28 with TRBJ2-7, with TRBD1 matching 8 bases. CDR3 length: 15 residues. Losses at the gene ends were 4 bases for V and 0 bases for J; bases not matched to a gene: 5. The germline V gene has CDR1 MDHEN and CDR2 SYDVKM. DNA of the CDR3: TGTGCCAGCAGTTATGTGGGACAGGCCTCCTACGAGCAGTACTTC. This encodes CASSYVGQASYEQYF.

This clonotype was seen ten or more times. J is TRBJ2-3 and V is TRBV7-9; the D is unclear. The CDR3 totals 16 residues. CDR1 is SEHNR, CDR2 FQNEAQ, per germline (reference sequence). The germline V and J ends were trimmed by 0 bases and 0 bases, with 10 bases remaining between them. The CDR3 coding sequence is TGTGCCAGCAGCTTAGCGTCTCGAGCTAGCACAGATACGCAGTATTTT. As protein: CASSLASRASTDTQYF.

The table lists this clonotype with many counts. The J gene is TRBJ1-4, the V gene TRBV7-9, with 11 bases lining up with TRBD1. Per the germline V gene, CDR1 is SEHNR and CDR2 is FQNEAQ (reference sequence). There are 14 residues in the CDR3. V lost 5 bases and J lost 7; bases outside the gene matches: 3. The CDR3 sequence is CASSGQGAFEKLFF. CDR3 in DNA: TGTGCCAGCAGCGGACAGGGGGCTTTTGAAAAACTGTTTTTT. The whole variable domain, filled in from reference TRBV7-9 and TRBJ1-4, reads DTGVSQNPRHKITKRGQNVTFRCDPISEHNRLYWYRQTLGQGPEFLTYFQNEAQLEKSRLLSDRFSAERPKGSFSTLEIQRTEQGDSAMYLCASSGQGAFEKLFFGSGTQLSVL.

This clonotype has ten or more counts. This chain connects TRBV5-1 to TRBJ2-7; D might be TRBD1 (5 bases). This CDR3 region has 15 residues. CDR1 is SGHRS and CDR2 is YFSETQ in the germline V gene. V lost 0 bases to trimming and J lost 3 bases, with 13 bases between them. The CDR3 region has the DNA TGCGCCAGCAGCTTGGACAGGCCTGGTTACTACGAGCAGTACTTC. It encodes CASSLDRPGYYEQYF. Together with reference TRBV5-1 and TRBJ2-7, the CDR3 gives the full variable domain: KAGVTQTPRYLIKTRGQQVTLSCSPISGHRSVSWYQQTPGQGLQFLFEYFSETQRNKGNFPGRFSGRQFSNSRSEMNVSTLELGDSALYLCASSLDRPGYYEQYFGPGTRLTVT.

This chain's CDR3 is CASSLGGARGQPQHF. The CDR3 DNA follows: TGTGCCAGCAGTTTAGGAGGGGCGCGGGGTCAGCCCCAGCATTTT. This rearrangement joins TRBV12-3 or TRBV12-4 to TRBJ1-5; D is perhaps TRBD1 (5 bases). The V end was cut by 1 base, the J end by 6 bases, with 13 bases between. The CDR3 has 15 amino acids.

This clonotype was observed many times. In DNA form, the CDR3 reads TGTGCCAGCAGCTTGTTGGTAGTGGAAAAACTGTTTTTT. Residues: CASSLLVVEKLFF. The V and J genes are TRBV5-5 and TRBJ1-4; the D is unclear. Germline V gene data show CDR1 as SGHKS and CDR2 as YYEKEE (reference sequence). The CDR3 consists of 13 residues. V was clipped by 1 base and J by 8 bases, with 9 bases between them.

The sample holds many counts of this clonotype. The chain combines TRBV3-1 with TRBJ1-2; D is possibly TRBD1 (5 bases). The V end lost 1 base, the J end lost 0 bases, and 9 bases lay between the germline ends. The CDR3 loop spans 15 amino acids. Germline-derived CDR1 and CDR2 are LGHDT and YNNKEL (reference sequence). The CDR3: CASSQGPGPNYGYTF. The CDR3 nucleotides are TGTGCCAGCAGCCAAGGGCCGGGGCCTAACTATGGCTACACCTTC.

The chain carries TRBV2 and TRBJ2-1; TRBD2 matches 7 bases. V shed 1 base, J shed 11 bases, and the junction held 5 bases outside the gene matches. Germline V lookup: CDR1 SNHLY, CDR2 FYNNEI. The CDR3 is made up of 13 amino acids. The CDR3 DNA reads as TGTGCCAGCAGTGAAGAAGGTGGGACTAAGCAGTTCTTC. Its protein is CASSEEGGTKQFF. Full variable domain (outside the CDR3, taken from reference TRBV2 and TRBJ2-1): EPEVTQTPSHQVTQMGQEVILRCVPISNHLYFYWYRQILGQKVEFLVSFYNNEISEKSEIFDDQFSVERPDGSNFTLKIRSTKLEDSAMYFCASSEEGGTKQFFGPGTRLTVL.

This clonotype was found a few times. This sequence joins TRBV18 and TRBJ2-2; 10 bases map to TRBD1. CDR1 is KGHSH, CDR2 LQKENI, per germline. The trim removed 6 bases at V and 1 base at J, leaving 2 bases unmatched. The CDR3 is 15 amino acids. CDR3 nucleotides: TGTGCCAGCTCGGGGACAGGGGAGAACACCGGGGAGCTGTTTTTT. Amino acids: CASSGTGENTGELFF. The whole variable domain, remainder taken from reference TRBV18 and TRBJ2-2, is NAGVMQNPRHLVRRRGQEARLRCSPMKGHSHVYWYRQLPEEGLKFMVYLQKENIIDESGMPKERFSAEFPKEGPSILRIQQVVRGDSAAYFCASSGTGENTGELFFGEGSRLTVL.

Ten or more counts support this clonotype. This chain joins TRBV14 and TRBJ2-1; 7 nucleotides line up with TRBD2. CDR1 is SGHDN, CDR2 FVKESK, per germline. Trimming cost V 5 bases and J 2 bases; bases outside gene matches: 0. The CDR3 totals 13 residues. The CDR3 sequence: CASSSGAYNEQFF. CDR3 DNA: TGTGCCAGCAGCAGCGGGGCCTACAATGAGCAGTTCTTC.

In its sample, this clonotype was seen a few times. The chain uses TRBV19 and TRBJ2-1, with D uncertain. The V end was cut by 3 bases, the J end by 7 bases, with 7 bases between. CDR1 and CDR2 (germline): LNHDA, SQIVND (reference sequence). The CDR3 covers 12 residues. Written as DNA, the CDR3 is TGTGCCAGTAGTATCTTGGGGAATGAGCAGTTCTTC. Translating it yields CASSILGNEQFF.

This clonotype was counted many times. The V and J genes are TRBV20-1 and TRBJ2-6; D might be TRBD2 (5 bases). The V gene lost 0 bases and the J gene lost 0 bases, with 9 bases spanning the gap. The CDR3 extends over 16 amino acids. Germline CDR1 is DFQATT and CDR2 is SNEGSKA (reference sequence). The CDR3 DNA follows: TGCAGTGCTAGAGAGGTCACTAGCTCTGGGGCCAACGTCCTGACTTTC. Protein product: CSAREVTSSGANVLTF.

This clonotype was seen repeatedly, ten times or more. The gene calls are TRBV12-3 or TRBV12-4 and TRBJ2-4; D unclear. V shed 1 base and J shed 0 bases, with 4 bases lying between them. The CDR3 loop spans 14 amino acids. Here the CDR3 reads CASSLGRAKNIQYF. The CDR3 DNA reads TGTGCCAGCAGTTTAGGTCGAGCCAAAAACATTCAGTACTTC.